Listed below are T cell receptor beta chains from one sample, sequenced in a study of blood T cell repertoires in COVID-19. Measured with immunoSEQ multiplex PCR; TCRdb has only the in-frame clones, and not every one. The sample contains more than 200,000 clones, approximately 83% of which appear only once. The specimen was peripheral blood. The source is a man at least 80 years old with acute or convalescent COVID-19. Each CDR3 is given with its conserved first and last residue. D genes are given only for firm matches. Some rows have no size entry. The others give once, few or many, or a class for an expanded clone.

j_call clone_size d_call v_call cdr3_nt cdr3_aa
TRBJ2-2 . TRBD2 TRBV6-6 TGTGCCAGCAGCCGACCCGTAGCGGGGGGGCCATCCGGGGAGCTGTTTTTT CASSRPVAGGPSGELFF
TRBJ1-5 . TRBD1 TRBV2 TGTGCCAGCTGCCGGGACAGGGGCCTTAATCAGCCCCAGCATTTT CASCRDRGLNQPQHF
TRBJ2-7 . TRBD1 TRBV5-1 TGCGCCAGCAGCCCCGGGACAGGGGGCCGCGAGCAGTACTTC CASSPGTGGREQYF
TRBJ2-2 . . TRBV15 TGTGCCACCCGGGACTCGCTCCGAGGGGAGCTGTTTTTT CATRDSLRGELFF
TRBJ2-3 . TRBD2 TRBV28 TGTGCCAGCAGCACCCCCGCTAGCGGGGGGGCAGATACGCAGTATTTT CASSTPASGGADTQYF
TRBJ2-7 . TRBD1 TRBV19 TGTGCCAGTAGTCGTTCGGGACAGGATTTCACGCAGTACTTC CASSRSGQDFTQYF
TRBJ2-2 . . TRBV5-1 TGCGCCAGCAGCTGGCGGTGGGGCTCCGGGGAGCTGTTTTTT CASSWRWGSGELFF
TRBJ1-2 . TRBD1 TRBV6-1 TGTGCCAGCAGTGAAAGGTGGCAGGGGGCGTCAAACTATGGCTACACCTTC CASSERWQGASNYGYTF
TRBJ1-2 . . TRBV6-5 TGTGCCAGCAGTCACGACGTCGCGGCGGGCTACACCTTC CASSHDVAAGYTF
TRBJ2-7 few TRBD1 TRBV10-1 TGCGCCAGCAGTGGACATAACTCCGGGACAGGGGGGGCCTACGAGCAGTACTTC CASSGHNSGTGGAYEQYF
TRBJ1-2 . TRBD1 TRBV2 TGTGCCAGCAGTGAAGCGACAGGGAAAAGTCGCTACACCTTC CASSEATGKSRYTF
TRBJ1-2 . . TRBV5-1 TGCGCCAGCAGCTTGGGCGGGGACTACTATGGCTACACCTTC CASSLGGDYYGYTF
TRBJ1-6 . . TRBV19 TGTGCCAGTGGACAGAAAAGATCCTATAATTCACCCCTCCACTTT CASGQKRSYNSPLHF
TRBJ1-4 once TRBD1 TRBV30 TGTGCCTGGAAGCGGGGGACAGGGAGAGAAAAACTGTTTTTT CAWKRGTGREKLFF
TRBJ1-6 . TRBD1 TRBV7-9 TGTGCCAGCAGCTCTAAGACAGGGGGCGCGGGTAATTCACCCCTCCACTTT CASSSKTGGAGNSPLHF
TRBJ2-3 . TRBD2 TRBV15 TGTGCCACCAGCAGAGGGATAGCTAGCGGGGCAAGCACAGATACGCAGTATTTT CATSRGIASGASTDTQYF
TRBJ2-1 . . TRBV5-1 TGCGCCAGCAGCTTGGCGAGCGGCCTAGTAATCCTCAATGAGCAGTTCTTC CASSLASGLVILNEQFF
TRBJ1-6 few . TRBV6-5 TGTGCCAGCAGTTACTCGACGGCAGGCCGTTCACCCCTCCACTTT CASSYSTAGRSPLHF
TRBJ1-5 . TRBD1 TRBV10-3 TGTGCCATCAGCGCGGGGACAGGTTACCGAAATCAGCCCCAGCATTTT CAISAGTGYRNQPQHF
TRBJ1-1 . . TRBV7-2 TGTGCCAGCAGCTTAGCCGCGGGAGCTTTCTTT CASSLAAGAFF
TRBJ1-6 . . TRBV19 TGTGCCAGTAGTATCTCCGCAGGGAATAATTCACCCCTCCACTTT CASSISAGNNSPLHF
TRBJ2-7 . TRBD1 TRBV7-9 TGTGCCAGCAGCTTAACAGGGGCGACGGGCCACGAGCAGTACTTC CASSLTGATGHEQYF
TRBJ2-7 . TRBD1 TRBV5-4 TGTGCCAGCAGCCTAGGGGGCCGGGACGAGCAGTACTTC CASSLGGRDEQYF
TRBJ1-5 . . TRBV30 TGTGCCTGGAGTGTGGGGAGATGGTATAGCAATCAGCCCCAGCATTTT CAWSVGRWYSNQPQHF
TRBJ2-7 once TRBD1 TRBV30 TGTGCCTGGAGCGAAGACAGGGTAGACGAGCAGTACTTC CAWSEDRVDEQYF
TRBJ2-7 few TRBD1 TRBV6-5 TGTGCCAGCAGTCTTCGTAGACAGGGCTCTAACGAGCAGTACTTC CASSLRRQGSNEQYF
TRBJ2-1 . TRBD1 TRBV7-2 TGTGCCAGCAGCAGGACAGGGAGTGAGCAGTTCTTC CASSRTGSEQFF
TRBJ1-5 once . TRBV5-6 TGTGCCAGCAGCTTATTACAGGGAATCCATCAGCCCCAGCATTTT CASSLLQGIHQPQHF
TRBJ1-6 once TRBD1 TRBV18 TGTGCCAGCTCACTAACCGGGACAGGGAGTTCACCCCTCCACTTT CASSLTGTGSSPLHF
TRBJ2-1 once . TRBV12-3/TRBV12-4 TGTGCCAGCAGTTTAGGTCCATACAATGAGCAGTTCTTC CASSLGPYNEQFF
TRBJ1-2 . . TRBV19 TGTGCCAGTAGAACCAGACAGAATAAGGACTATGGCTACACCTTC CASRTRQNKDYGYTF
TRBJ2-1 . . TRBV11-2 TGTGCCAGCAGCTTGAGTCCTTACAATGAGCAGTTCTTC CASSLSPYNEQFF
TRBJ1-2 . TRBD1 TRBV5-4 TGTGCCAGCAGCCTGCCGGGGGACAGCTCTAACTATGGCTACACCTTC CASSLPGDSSNYGYTF
TRBJ1-6 . . TRBV7-8 TGTGCCAGCAGCTTAGTGGGGTTCCTCCGGGGGACCCTCCACTTT CASSLVGFLRGTLHF
TRBJ2-7 . . TRBV3-1/TRBV3-2 TGTGCCAGCAGCCTTGGTACCGCAGGCGGGGAGCAGTACTTC CASSLGTAGGEQYF
TRBJ1-6 few TRBD1 TRBV5-1 TGCGCCAGCAGCTTGGGGACAGGGCGGGGTTCACCCCTCCACTTT CASSLGTGRGSPLHF
TRBJ2-5 . TRBD2 TRBV5-4 TGTGCCAGCAGCTTGGTGCTAGCGGGAGGGCCAGAGACCCAGTACTTC CASSLVLAGGPETQYF
TRBJ1-2 once . TRBV14 TGTGCCAGCAGCCAAGTAACTGGAGTCGGCTATGGCTACACCTTC CASSQVTGVGYGYTF
TRBJ1-2 . . TRBV6-1 TGTGCCAGCAGTGAATCGGTTCTCGGGAAAGCTAACTATGGCTACACCTTC CASSESVLGKANYGYTF
TRBJ1-1 . . TRBV7-3 TGTGCCAGCTCGCGAGAAGGGAGTCTAGTAACTGAAGCTTTCTTT CASSREGSLVTEAFF